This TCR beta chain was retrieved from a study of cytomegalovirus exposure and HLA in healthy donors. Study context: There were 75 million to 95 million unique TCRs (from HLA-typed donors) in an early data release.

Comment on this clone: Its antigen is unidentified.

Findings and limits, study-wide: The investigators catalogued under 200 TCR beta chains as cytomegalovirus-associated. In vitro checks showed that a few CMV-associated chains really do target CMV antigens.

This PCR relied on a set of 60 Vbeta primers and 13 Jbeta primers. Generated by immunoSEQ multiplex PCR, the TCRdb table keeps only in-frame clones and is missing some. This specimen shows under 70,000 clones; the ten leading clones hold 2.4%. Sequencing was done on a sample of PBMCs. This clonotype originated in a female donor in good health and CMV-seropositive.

CDR3 coding DNA: TGTGCCAGCAGCTCCGGACAGGGACTTTGGGAAAAACTGTTTTTT. Amino acid sequence: CASSSGQGLWEKLFF. The V and J genes are TRBV11-2 and TRBJ1-4, with 8 nucleotides matching TRBD1. The V gene end was trimmed by 4 bases and the J gene end by 8 bases; junction bases not matched to a gene: 9. Per the germline V gene, CDR1 is SGHAT and CDR2 is FQNNGV. The CDR3 has 15 amino acids.